This entry concerns a single T cell receptor beta chain. These data are taken from a study of T cell changes during pregnancy in multiple sclerosis. Clones were read by immunoSEQ multiplex PCR, and TCRdb kept only the in-frame ones, dropping some. The repertoire holds 88,000 or so clones, with 92% as singletons. Trimming removed 4 bases at V and 4 bases at J, with 14 bases between. Germline CDR1 reads SGDLS; CDR2 reads YYNGEE. The CDR3 covers 15 residues. The V call is TRBV9, the J call TRBJ2-2, with D maybe TRBD2 (5 bases). This TCR was recovered from a female donor with multiple sclerosis, enrolled in a pregnancy study. The specimen comprised peripheral blood, sampled before pregnancy. CDR3 DNA: TGTGCCAGCAGCCCCCATAGCGTGGGCACCGGGGAGCTGTTTTTT. It specifies CASSPHSVGTGELFF.